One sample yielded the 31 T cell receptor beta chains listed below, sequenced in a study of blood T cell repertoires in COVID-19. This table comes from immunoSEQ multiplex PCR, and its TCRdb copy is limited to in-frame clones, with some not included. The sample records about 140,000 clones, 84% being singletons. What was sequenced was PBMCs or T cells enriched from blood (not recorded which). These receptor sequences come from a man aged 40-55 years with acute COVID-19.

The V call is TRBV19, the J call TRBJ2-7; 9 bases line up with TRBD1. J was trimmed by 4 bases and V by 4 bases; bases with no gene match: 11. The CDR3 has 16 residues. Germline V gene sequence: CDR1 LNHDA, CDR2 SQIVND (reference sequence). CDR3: CASSTEGQGTLYEQYF. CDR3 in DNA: TGTGCCAGTAGTACCGAGGGACAGGGCACACTGTACGAGCAGTACTTC.

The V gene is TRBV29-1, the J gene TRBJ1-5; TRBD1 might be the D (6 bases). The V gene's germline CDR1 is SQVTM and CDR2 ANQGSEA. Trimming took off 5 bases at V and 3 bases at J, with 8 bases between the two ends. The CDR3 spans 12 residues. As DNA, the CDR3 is TGCAGCGTTCAGGGGAACAATCAGCCCCAGCATTTT. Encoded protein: CSVQGNNQPQHF.

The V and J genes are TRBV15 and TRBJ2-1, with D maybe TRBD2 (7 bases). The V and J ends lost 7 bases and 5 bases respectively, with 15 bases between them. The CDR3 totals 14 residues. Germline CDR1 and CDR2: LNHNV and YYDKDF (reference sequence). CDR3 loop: CATKGGARDNEQFF. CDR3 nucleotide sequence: TGTGCCACCAAAGGGGGGGCTCGGGACAATGAGCAGTTCTTC. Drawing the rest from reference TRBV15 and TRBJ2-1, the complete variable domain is DAMVIQNPRYQVTQFGKPVTLSCSQTLNHNVMYWYQQKSSQAPKLLFHYYDKDFNNEADTPDNFQSRRPNTSFCFLDIRSPGLGDTAMYLCATKGGARDNEQFFGPGTRLTVL.

The DNA for the CDR3 is TGTGCCAGCAGTAGGGGAATTAGCAATCAGCCCCAGCATTTT. It translates to CASSRGISNQPQHF. The chain is built from TRBV28 and TRBJ1-5; the D gene is possibly TRBD1 (5 bases). The CDR3 runs to 14 residues. Germline CDR1 and CDR2: MDHEN and SYDVKM. The V gene lost 5 bases and the J gene lost 0 bases, with 8 bases spanning the gap.

CDR3 protein: CAWSGRGFDSPLHF. The CDR3 DNA follows: TGTGCCTGGAGTGGGAGGGGATTCGATTCACCCCTCCACTTT. The rearrangement joins TRBV30 to TRBJ1-6; tentative D call: TRBD1 (5 bases). In germline, CDR1 is GTSNPN, CDR2 SVGIG (reference sequence). This CDR3 is built from 14 residues. V lost 1 base to trimming and J lost 8 bases, with 12 bases between them.

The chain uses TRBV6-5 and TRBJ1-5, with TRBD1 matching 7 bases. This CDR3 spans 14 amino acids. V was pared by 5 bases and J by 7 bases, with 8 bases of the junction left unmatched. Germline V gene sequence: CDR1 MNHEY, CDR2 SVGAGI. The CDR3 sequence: CASSTGVLGQPQHF. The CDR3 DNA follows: TGTGCCAGCAGTACAGGGGTGTTGGGGCAGCCCCAGCATTTT.

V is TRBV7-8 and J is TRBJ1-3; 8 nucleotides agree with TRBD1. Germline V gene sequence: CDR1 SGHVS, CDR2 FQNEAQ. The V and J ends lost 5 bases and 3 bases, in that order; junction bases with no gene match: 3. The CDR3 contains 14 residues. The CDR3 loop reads CASSQTGVGNTIYF. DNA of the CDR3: TGTGCCAGCAGCCAGACAGGGGTTGGAAACACCATATATTTT.

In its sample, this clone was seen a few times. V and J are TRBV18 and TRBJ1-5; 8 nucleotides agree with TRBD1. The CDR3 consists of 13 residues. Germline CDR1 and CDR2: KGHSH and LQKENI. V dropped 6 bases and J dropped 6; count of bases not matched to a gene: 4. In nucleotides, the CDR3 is TGTGCCAGCTCCTCGGACAGGGCTCAGCCCCAGCATTTT. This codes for CASSSDRAQPQHF.

CDR3 sequence (DNA): TGCGCCAGCAGCGCCAAGGAAGGGGCAGACCACATAGTTAAGGTCTCGATAAGAAACACCATATATTTT. It translates to CASSAKEGADHIVKVSIRNTIYF. The chain combines TRBV10-1 with TRBJ1-3; tentative D call: TRBD1 (5 bases). The germline gives CDR1 WNHNN, CDR2 SYGVQD (reference sequence). Trimming took off 6 bases at V and 5 bases at J, with 41 bases between the two ends. This CDR3 is 23 amino acids long.

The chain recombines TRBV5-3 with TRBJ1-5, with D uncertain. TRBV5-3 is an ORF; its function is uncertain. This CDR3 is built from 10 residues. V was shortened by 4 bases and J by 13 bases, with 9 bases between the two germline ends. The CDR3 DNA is TGTGCCAGAAGCCCCACACCGCAGCATTTT. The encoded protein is CARSPTPQHF.

For the CDR3, the DNA is TGTGCCAGCAGCTTAATCGGCCAGGCAGGGAGGGAGAACACCGGGGAGCTGTTTTTT. Amino acid sequence: CASSLIGQAGRENTGELFF. The chain joins TRBV7-9 to TRBJ2-2, with 7 bases that match TRBD2. This CDR3 spans 19 amino acids. Germline V CDR1 and CDR2: SEHNR, FQNEAQ (reference sequence). V was pared by 2 bases and J by 1 base, with 13 bases of the junction left unmatched. The entire variable domain, with the rest obtained from reference TRBV7-9 and TRBJ2-2, is as follows: DTGVSQNPRHKITKRGQNVTFRCDPISEHNRLYWYRQTLGQGPEFLTYFQNEAQLEKSRLLSDRFSAERPKGSFSTLEIQRTEQGDSAMYLCASSLIGQAGRENTGELFFGEGSRLTVL.

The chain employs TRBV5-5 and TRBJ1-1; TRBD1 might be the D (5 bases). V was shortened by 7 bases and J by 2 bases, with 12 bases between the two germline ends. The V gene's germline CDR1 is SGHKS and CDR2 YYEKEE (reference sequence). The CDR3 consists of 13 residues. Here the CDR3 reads CASRGSVNTEAFF. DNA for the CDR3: TGTGCCAGCCGGGGGTCGGTAAACACTGAAGCTTTCTTT.

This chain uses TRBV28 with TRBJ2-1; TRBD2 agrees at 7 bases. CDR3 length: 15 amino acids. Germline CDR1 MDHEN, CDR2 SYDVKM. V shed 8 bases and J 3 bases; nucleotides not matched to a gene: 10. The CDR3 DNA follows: TGTGCCAGCCAAAGGGGAGGGATCGGCTACAATGAGCAGTTCTTC. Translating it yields CASQRGGIGYNEQFF.

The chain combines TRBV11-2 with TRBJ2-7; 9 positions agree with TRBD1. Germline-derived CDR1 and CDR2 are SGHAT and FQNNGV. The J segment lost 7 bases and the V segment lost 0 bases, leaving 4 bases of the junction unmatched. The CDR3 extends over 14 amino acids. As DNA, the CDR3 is TGTGCCAGCAGCTTAGATGGGACAGGGTATGAGCAGTACTTC. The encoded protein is CASSLDGTGYEQYF.

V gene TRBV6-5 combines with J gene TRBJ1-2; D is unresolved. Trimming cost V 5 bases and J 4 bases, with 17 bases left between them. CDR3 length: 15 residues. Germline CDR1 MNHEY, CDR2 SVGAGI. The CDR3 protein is CASSLGGDVGYGYTF. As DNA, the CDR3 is TGTGCCAGCAGTCTTGGCGGGGATGTTGGCTATGGCTACACCTTC.

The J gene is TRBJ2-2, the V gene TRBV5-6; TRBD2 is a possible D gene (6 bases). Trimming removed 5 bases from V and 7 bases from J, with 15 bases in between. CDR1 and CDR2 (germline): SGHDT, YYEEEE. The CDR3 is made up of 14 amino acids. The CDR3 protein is CASRGRLGFGELFF. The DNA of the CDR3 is TGTGCCAGCAGGGGTAGACTAGGTTTCGGGGAGCTGTTTTTT.

The CDR3 loop is CASSEIGGTDTQYF. CDR3 DNA sequence: TGTGCCAGCAGCGAAATCGGTGGCACAGATACGCAGTATTTT. V and J are TRBV6-2 or TRBV6-3 and TRBJ2-3; D call uncertain. The CDR3 contains 14 residues. Germline V gives CDR1 MNHEY, CDR2 SVGEGT. V gave up 6 bases and J gave up 1 base, with 11 bases separating them.

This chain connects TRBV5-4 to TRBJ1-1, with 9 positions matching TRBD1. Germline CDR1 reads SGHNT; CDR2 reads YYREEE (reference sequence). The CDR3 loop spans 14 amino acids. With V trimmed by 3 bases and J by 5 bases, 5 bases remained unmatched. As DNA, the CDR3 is TGTGCCAGCAGCTCACAGGGGGCTTGGACTGAAGCTTTCTTT. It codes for CASSSQGAWTEAFF.

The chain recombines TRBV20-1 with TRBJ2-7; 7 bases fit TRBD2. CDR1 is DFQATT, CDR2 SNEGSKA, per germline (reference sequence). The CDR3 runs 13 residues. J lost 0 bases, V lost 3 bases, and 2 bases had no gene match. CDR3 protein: CSASTGGSYEQYF. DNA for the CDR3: TGCAGTGCTAGTACGGGGGGCTCCTACGAGCAGTACTTC.

CDR3 in DNA: TGTGCCAGTAGCCCTGGCGGGGGCTGGGAGCCCCAGCATTTT. It codes for CASSPGGGWEPQHF. The rearrangement links TRBV19 to TRBJ1-5; tentative D call: TRBD1 (6 bases). CDR1 is LNHDA, CDR2 SQIVND, per germline (reference sequence). This CDR3 has 14 amino acids. V lost 6 bases, J lost 8 bases, and 17 bases lay in between.

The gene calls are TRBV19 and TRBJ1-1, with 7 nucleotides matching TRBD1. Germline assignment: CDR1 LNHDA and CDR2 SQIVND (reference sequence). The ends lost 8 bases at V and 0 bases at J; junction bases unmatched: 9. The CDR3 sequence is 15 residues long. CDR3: CASATLDRLNTEAFF. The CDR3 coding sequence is TGTGCCAGTGCGACCCTGGACAGGCTGAACACTGAAGCTTTCTTT.

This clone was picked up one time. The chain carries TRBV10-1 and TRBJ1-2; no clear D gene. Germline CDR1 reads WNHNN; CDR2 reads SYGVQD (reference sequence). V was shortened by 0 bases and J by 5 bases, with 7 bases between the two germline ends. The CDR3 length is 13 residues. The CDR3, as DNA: TGCGCCAGCAGTGAGTCGAGAGGGTATGGCTACACCTTC. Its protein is CASSESRGYGYTF.

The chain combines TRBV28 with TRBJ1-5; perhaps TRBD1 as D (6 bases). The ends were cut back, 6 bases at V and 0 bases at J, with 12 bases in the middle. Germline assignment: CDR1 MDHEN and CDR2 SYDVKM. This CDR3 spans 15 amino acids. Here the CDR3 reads CASSPRQDSNQPQHF. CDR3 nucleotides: TGTGCCAGCAGCCCTCGACAGGATAGCAATCAGCCCCAGCATTTT.

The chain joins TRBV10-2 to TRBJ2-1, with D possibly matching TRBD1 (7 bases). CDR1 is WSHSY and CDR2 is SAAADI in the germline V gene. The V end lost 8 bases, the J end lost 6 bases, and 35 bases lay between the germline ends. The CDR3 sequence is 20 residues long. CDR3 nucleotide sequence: TGCGCCAGCTCATTTCTCCGGGACAGTTTTGCAGGCGGGGTCCTCAATGAGCAGTTCTTC. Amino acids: CASSFLRDSFAGGVLNEQFF.

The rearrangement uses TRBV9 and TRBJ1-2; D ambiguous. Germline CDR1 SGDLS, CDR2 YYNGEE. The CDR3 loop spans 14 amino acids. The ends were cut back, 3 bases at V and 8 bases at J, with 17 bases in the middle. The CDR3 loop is CASSEVPTVRGYTF. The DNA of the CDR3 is TGTGCCAGCAGCGAGGTGCCTACCGTGAGGGGCTACACCTTC.

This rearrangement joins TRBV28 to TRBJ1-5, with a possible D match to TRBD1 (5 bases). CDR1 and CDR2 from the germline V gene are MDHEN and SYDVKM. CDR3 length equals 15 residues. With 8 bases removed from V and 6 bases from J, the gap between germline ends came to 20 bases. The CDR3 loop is CASAFTGRVSQPQHF. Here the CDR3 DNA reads TGTGCCAGCGCATTCACTGGCAGGGTAAGTCAGCCCCAGCATTTT.

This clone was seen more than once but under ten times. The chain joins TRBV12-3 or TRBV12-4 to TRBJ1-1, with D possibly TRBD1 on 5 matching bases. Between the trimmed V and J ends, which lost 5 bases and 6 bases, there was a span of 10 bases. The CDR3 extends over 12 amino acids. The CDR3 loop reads CASSPRVAEAFF. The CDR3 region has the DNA TGTGCCAGCAGTCCCAGGGTCGCTGAAGCTTTCTTT.

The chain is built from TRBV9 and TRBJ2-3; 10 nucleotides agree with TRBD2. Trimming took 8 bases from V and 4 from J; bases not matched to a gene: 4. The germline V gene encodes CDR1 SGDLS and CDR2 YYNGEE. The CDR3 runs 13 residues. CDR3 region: CARAGGPSDTQYF. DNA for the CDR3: TGTGCCAGAGCGGGGGGGCCTTCAGATACGCAGTATTTT. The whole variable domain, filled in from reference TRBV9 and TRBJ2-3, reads DSGVTQTPKHLITATGQRVTLRCSPRSGDLSVYWYQQSLDQGLQFLIQYYNGEERAKGNILERFSAQQFPDLHSELNLSSLELGDSALYFCARAGGPSDTQYFGPGTRLTVL.

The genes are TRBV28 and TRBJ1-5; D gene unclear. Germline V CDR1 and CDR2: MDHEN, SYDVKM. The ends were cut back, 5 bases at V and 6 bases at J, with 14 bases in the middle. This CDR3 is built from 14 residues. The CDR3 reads CASSPGGSAQPQHF. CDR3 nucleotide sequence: TGTGCCAGCAGTCCCGGCGGGTCGGCTCAGCCCCAGCATTTT.

This CDR3 is CASSFRLLAGGMGHTDTQYF. The CDR3 DNA follows: TGTGCCAGCAGTTTCAGGTTGCTAGCGGGTGGGATGGGGCACACAGATACGCAGTATTTT. The rearrangement links TRBV27 to TRBJ2-3; 8 nucleotides match TRBD2. The CDR3 runs to 20 residues. V trimming: 3 bases; J trimming: 2 bases; junction bases outside the gene matches: 19. From germline, CDR1 is MNHEY and CDR2 SMNVEV (reference sequence).

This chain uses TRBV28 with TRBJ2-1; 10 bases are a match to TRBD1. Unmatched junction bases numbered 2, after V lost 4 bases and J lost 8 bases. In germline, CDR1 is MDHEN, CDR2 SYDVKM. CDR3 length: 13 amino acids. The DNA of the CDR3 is TGTGCCAGCAGTTCGGACAGGGGGGATGAGCAGTTCTTC. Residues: CASSSDRGDEQFF.